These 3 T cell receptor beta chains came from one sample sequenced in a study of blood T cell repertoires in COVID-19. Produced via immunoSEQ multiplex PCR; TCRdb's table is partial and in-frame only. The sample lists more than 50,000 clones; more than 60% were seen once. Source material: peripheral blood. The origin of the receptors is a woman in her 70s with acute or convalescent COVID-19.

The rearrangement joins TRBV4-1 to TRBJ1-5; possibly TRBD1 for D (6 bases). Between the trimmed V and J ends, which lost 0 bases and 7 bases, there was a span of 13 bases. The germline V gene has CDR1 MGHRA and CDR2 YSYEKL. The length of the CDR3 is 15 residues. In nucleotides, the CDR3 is TGCGCCAGCAGCCAAGATTGGGCAGGGGAACAGCCCCAGCATTTT. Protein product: CASSQDWAGEQPQHF.

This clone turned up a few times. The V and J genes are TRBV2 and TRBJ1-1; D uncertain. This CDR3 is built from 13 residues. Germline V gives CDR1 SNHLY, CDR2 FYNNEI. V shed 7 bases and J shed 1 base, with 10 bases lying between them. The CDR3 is CASTPTPNTEAFF. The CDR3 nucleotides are TGTGCCAGCACTCCGACACCGAACACTGAAGCTTTCTTT.

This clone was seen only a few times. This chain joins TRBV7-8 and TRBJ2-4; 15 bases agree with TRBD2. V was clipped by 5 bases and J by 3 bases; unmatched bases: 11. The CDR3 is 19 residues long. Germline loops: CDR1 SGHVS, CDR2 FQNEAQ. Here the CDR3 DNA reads TGTGCCAGCAGCCCCTCGGGACTAGCGGGGGGCGGGGGCAAAAACATTCAGTACTTC. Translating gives CASSPSGLAGGGGKNIQYF.